This note documents a single T cell receptor (beta chain) sequence. What it binds is not known. Germline V gives CDR1 MNHNY, CDR2 SVGAGI (reference sequence). CDR3 size: 12 residues. V was clipped by 10 bases and J by 9 bases; unmatched bases: 5. The sample is drawn from a study of cytotoxic CD8 clonotypes in ibrutinib-treated CLL. Study-wide context: In all, about a dozen patients were relapsed/refractory, under 16 were treatment-naive and fewer than 18 were IGHV unmutated.

Depths of 1 in 200,000 to 1 in 1 million T cells were the sequencing target. Assay: immunoSEQ multiplex PCR; the TCRdb copy retains only in-frame clones and omits some. Of hundreds of thousands of clones listed, 60% to 75% are singletons. Study results and caveats: Clonality increased with ibrutinib response but returned toward baseline at progression. Contraction or stability on treatment characterized the public clonotypes, which were uncommon.

The V gene is TRBV6-6, the J gene TRBJ2-4, with 11 positions matching TRBD1. The clonotype comes from a human donor with chronic lymphocytic leukemia. This specimen consisted of PBMCs, obtained after 24 months of ibrutinib treatment. The CDR3 DNA sequence: TGTGCCACAGGGACAGGGGGTAGCATTCAGTACTTC. It specifies CATGTGGSIQYF.